These 17 T cell receptor beta chains were sequenced from one sample in a study of cytomegalovirus exposure and HLA in healthy donors. Profiled with immunoSEQ multiplex PCR; TCRdb holds only in-frame clones, not every one. The sample has 150,000 to 200,000 clones; roughly 86% are singletons. The sample taken for sequencing was PBMCs. These receptor sequences come from a woman in her late teens or twenties in good health and CMV-seronegative.

This sequence joins TRBV7-7 and TRBJ2-2, with D possibly TRBD1 on 5 matching bases. Trimming left V 6 bases short and J 2 bases short, with 7 bases between. Germline V gene data show CDR1 as SSHAT and CDR2 as FNYEAQ (reference sequence). This CDR3 region has 13 residues. The CDR3 DNA is TGTGCCAGCAGTCAGGGAAACACCGGGGAGCTGTTTTTT. This sequence encodes CASSQGNTGELFF.

Remarks on this clone: Being one base from a much bigger clone, this may be a read error. Other DNA sequences within the sample encode an identical CDR3. V gene TRBV6-4 combines with J gene TRBJ2-1, with 11 positions matching TRBD2. The CDR3 is 15 amino acids. The V gene's germline CDR1 is MRHNA and CDR2 SNTAGT. With 0 bases clipped from V and 7 bases from J, the junction kept 2 bases outside the gene matches. As DNA, the CDR3 is TGTGCCAGCAGTGACTCTAGCGGGGGGGCTAATGAGCAGTTCTTC. This translates into CASSDSSGGANEQFF.

The CDR3 region is CASSRQGAGELFF. In DNA form, the CDR3 reads TGTGCCAGCAGTCGGCAGGGGGCCGGGGAGCTGTTTTTT. This chain joins TRBV25-1 and TRBJ2-2; 7 bases fit TRBD1. Germline CDR1 is MGHDK and CDR2 is SYGVNS. The J segment lost 6 bases and the V segment lost 5 bases, leaving 3 bases of the junction unmatched. The CDR3 sequence is 13 residues long.

The chain joins TRBV7-9 to TRBJ2-1; TRBD2 matches 10 bases. V lost 4 bases and J lost 4; bases outside the gene matches: 7. Per germline, CDR1 SEHNR and CDR2 FQNEAQ (reference sequence). The CDR3 is 16 amino acids. The CDR3 loop is CASSSSSGRAYNEQFF. The DNA of the CDR3 is TGTGCCAGCAGCTCGTCCAGCGGGAGGGCTTACAATGAGCAGTTCTTC. Full variable domain (remainder filled in from reference TRBV7-9 and TRBJ2-1): DTGVSQNPRHKITKRGQNVTFRCDPISEHNRLYWYRQTLGQGPEFLTYFQNEAQLEKSRLLSDRFSAERPKGSFSTLEIQRTEQGDSAMYLCASSSSSGRAYNEQFFGPGTRLTVL.

V is TRBV5-1 and J is TRBJ1-1, with a possible D match to TRBD1 (6 bases). Trimming pared 1 base from V and 4 bases from J, leaving 29 bases between. The CDR3 runs to 20 residues. CDR1 SGHRS and CDR2 YFSETQ come from the germline V gene. CDR3 residues: CASSLNSRQDAWSRGTEAFF. In DNA form, the CDR3 reads TGCGCCAGCAGCTTGAACTCTAGACAGGATGCGTGGTCTCGGGGCACTGAAGCTTTCTTT.

The chain combines TRBV7-3 with TRBJ2-2; TRBD2 agrees at 11 bases. CDR1 SGHTA and CDR2 FQGTGA come from the germline V gene. The ends lost 8 bases at V and 8 bases at J; junction bases unmatched: 13. This CDR3 region has 16 residues. CDR3 sequence: CASAGQGTSGIGELFF. The CDR3 bases are TGTGCCAGCGCTGGCCAAGGGACTAGCGGTATTGGGGAGCTGTTTTTT.

J is TRBJ2-2 and V is TRBV18; maybe TRBD1 (7 bases). The CDR3 extends over 15 amino acids. Germline CDR1 is KGHSH and CDR2 is LQKENI. V dropped 2 bases and J dropped 3 bases, with 10 bases sitting between them. The CDR3 nucleotides read TGTGCCAGCTCACCAGGCAGGGGGGACACCGGGGAGCTGTTTTTT. This gives the protein CASSPGRGDTGELFF.

V gene TRBV10-3 combines with J gene TRBJ1-5; maybe TRBD1 (6 bases). Trimming took 6 bases from V and 3 from J, leaving 12 bases between them. CDR1 is ENHRY and CDR2 is SYGVKD in the germline V gene. The CDR3 has 14 residues. The DNA for the CDR3 is TGTGCCATCAGGAAGGACAGCTCCAATCAGCCCCAGCATTTT. It encodes CAIRKDSSNQPQHF.

The rearrangement uses TRBV5-5 and TRBJ1-1, with D unresolved. CDR1 is SGHKS, CDR2 YYEKEE, per germline (reference sequence). CDR3 length equals 13 residues. Trimming took off 3 bases at V and 7 bases at J, with 13 bases between the two ends. The CDR3 region has the DNA TGTGCCAGCAGCTGGCGAGGATCATTTGAAGCTTTCTTT. It specifies CASSWRGSFEAFF.

The V and J genes are TRBV6-5 and TRBJ1-1, with D perhaps matching TRBD1 (5 bases). CDR1 is MNHEY and CDR2 is SVGAGI in the germline V gene. V was trimmed by 6 bases and J by 3 bases, leaving 11 bases between them. The CDR3 is made up of 13 amino acids. CDR3 sequence (DNA): TGTGCCAGCAGGAGGGACTTTGACACTGAAGCTTTCTTT. Residues: CASRRDFDTEAFF.

The DNA of the CDR3 is TGCGCCAGCAAGCTGTCCCAAAGCGGGAGGAGCTCCTACAATGAGCAGTTCTTC. Translation: CASKLSQSGRSSYNEQFF. V gene TRBV5-1 combines with J gene TRBJ2-1, with TRBD2 matching over 9 bases. After removal of 6 bases from V and 0 bases from J, the junction contained 13 bases not matched to a gene. CDR3 length: 18 residues. Germline assignment: CDR1 SGHRS and CDR2 YFSETQ.

In this sample, this clone turned up a few times. The J gene is TRBJ2-7, the V gene TRBV7-4, with D maybe TRBD1 (6 bases). Between the trimmed V and J ends, which lost 5 bases and 3 bases, there was a span of 11 bases. The CDR3 covers 13 residues. CDR1 is SGHVT, CDR2 SQSDAQ, per germline. The CDR3 region is CASSPSQGYEQYF. The CDR3, as DNA: TGTGCCAGCAGCCCGTCACAGGGCTACGAGCAGTACTTC. Based on the CDR3 plus reference TRBV7-4 and TRBJ2-7, the full variable domain is GAGVSQSPRYKVAKRGRDVALRCDSISGHVTLYWYRQTLGQGSEVLTYSQSDAQRDKSGRPSGRFSAERPERSVSTLKIQRTEQGDSAVYLCASSPSQGYEQYFGPGTRLTVT.

This chain links TRBV18 with TRBJ1-1; weak D call: TRBD1 (6 bases). The V gene lost 6 bases and the J gene lost 4 bases, with 12 bases spanning the gap. Germline V gene lookup returns CDR1 KGHSH and CDR2 LQKENI. The CDR3 extends over 13 amino acids. This CDR3 reads CASSQGGFTEAFF. The CDR3 DNA reads TGTGCCAGCTCCCAAGGGGGTTTCACTGAAGCTTTCTTT.

The V call is TRBV5-1, the J call TRBJ1-3; no clear D gene. The germline V gene has CDR1 SGHRS and CDR2 YFSETQ. CDR3 length equals 16 residues. V was clipped by 0 bases and J by 2 bases, with 12 bases between them. CDR3 coding DNA: TGCGCCAGCAGCTTGGAACTCGACAAAACTGGAAACACCATATATTTT. Encoded protein: CASSLELDKTGNTIYF.

This sequence joins TRBV7-2 and TRBJ2-1; 11 bases agree with TRBD2. Germline-derived CDR1 and CDR2 are SGHTA and FQGNSA. This CDR3 is built from 15 residues. The junction had 7 bases not matched to a gene; V was cut back by 5 bases and J by 7 bases. The CDR3 spells CASSLDSGRVNEQFF. The DNA of the CDR3 is TGTGCCAGCAGCCTAGATAGCGGGAGGGTAAATGAGCAGTTCTTC. The entire variable domain, with the rest obtained from reference TRBV7-2 and TRBJ2-1, is as follows: GAGVSQSPSNKVTEKGKDVELRCDPISGHTALYWYRQSLGQGLEFLIYFQGNSAPDKSGLPSDRFSAERTGGSVSTLTIQRTQQEDSAVYLCASSLDSGRVNEQFFGPGTRLTVL.

J is TRBJ2-5 and V is TRBV10-2; 14 nucleotides align to TRBD2. Trimming at V came to 2 bases and at J to 2 bases, leaving 7 bases not matched to a gene. CDR3 length: 18 amino acids. In germline, CDR1 is WSHSY, CDR2 SAAADI. The CDR3: CASSEPGLAGVWQETQYF. The DNA of the CDR3 is TGCGCCAGCAGTGAGCCGGGACTAGCGGGAGTTTGGCAAGAGACCCAGTACTTC.

In DNA, the CDR3 is TGTGCCAGCAGCTTGGAAGGGGGGACAGGGAGCTACGAGCAGTACTTC. It codes for CASSLEGGTGSYEQYF. The chain joins TRBV5-8 to TRBJ2-7; 9 bases agree with TRBD1. The J segment lost 3 bases and the V segment lost 0 bases, leaving 7 bases of the junction unmatched. The CDR3 is made up of 16 amino acids. The germline gives CDR1 SGHTS, CDR2 YDEGEE.